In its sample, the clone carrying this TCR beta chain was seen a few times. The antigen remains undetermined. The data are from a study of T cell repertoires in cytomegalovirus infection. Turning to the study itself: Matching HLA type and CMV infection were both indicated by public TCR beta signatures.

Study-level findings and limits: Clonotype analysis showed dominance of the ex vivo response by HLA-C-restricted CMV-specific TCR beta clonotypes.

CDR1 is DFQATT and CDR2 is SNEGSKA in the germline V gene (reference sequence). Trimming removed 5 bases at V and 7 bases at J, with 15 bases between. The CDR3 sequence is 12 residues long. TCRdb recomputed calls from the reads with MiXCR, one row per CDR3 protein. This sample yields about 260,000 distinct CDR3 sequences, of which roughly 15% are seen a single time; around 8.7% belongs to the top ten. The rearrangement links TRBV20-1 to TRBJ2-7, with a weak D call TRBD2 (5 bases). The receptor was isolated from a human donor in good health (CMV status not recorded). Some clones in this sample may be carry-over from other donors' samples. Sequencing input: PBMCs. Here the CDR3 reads CSAARSEREQYF. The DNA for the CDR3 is TGCAGTGCTGCTCGCAGTGAGCGGGAGCAGTACTTC.